The clone carrying this T cell receptor beta chain was picked up a small number of times. Its antigen is undetermined. The CDR3 covers 14 residues. The junction had 6 bases not matched to a gene; V was cut back by 5 bases and J by 6 bases. This entry belongs to a study of identical twins. Overall study results and limits: One should note that invariant MAIT and iNKT cells could partly confound zero-insertion analyses. Models underestimated how often monozygotic twins shared out-of-frame TCR alpha. The study drew conclusions from cross-sectional statistical analysis, not from following the same donors.

Via MiXCR, TCRdb re-called the 5' RACE reads, giving one row per CDR3 protein. The sample includes 1.5 million to 2 million distinct CDR3 sequences, under 35% of them seen just once. The sequence was obtained from a newborn girl in good health. Material: cord blood. The chain uses TRBV12-3 or TRBV12-4 and TRBJ1-4; the match to TRBD1 covers 7 bases. The CDR3 DNA sequence: TGTGCCAGCAGTCCGACAGGGATAGATGAAAAACTGTTTTTT. Translation gives CASSPTGIDEKLFF.